This T cell receptor (beta chain) was recovered during a study of T-cell reconstitution after alpha-beta-depleted transplantation in children. For this clonotype: Its antigen remains unknown.

This CDR3 spans 13 amino acids. Per the germline V gene, CDR1 is SGHRS and CDR2 is YFSETQ. V was pared by 5 bases and J by 2 bases, with 1 base of the junction left unmatched. TCRbeta library construction was performed incorporating unique molecular identifiers. Via MiXCR, TCRdb re-called the PCR reads, giving one row per CDR3 protein. The repertoire holds over 90,000 distinct CDR3 sequences, under 9% seen once, with about a sixth in the top ten. Study-wide results and limits: High day-60 TCRbeta diversity in some patients came from surviving recipient T cells and thymic progenitors.

This sequence was found in a boy younger than 10 with acute lymphoblastic leukemia, due to receive a stem cell transplant. V and J are TRBV5-1 and TRBJ1-2; TRBD1 matches at 9 bases. The sample here was PBMCs, taken before TCRalphabeta/CD19-depleted stem cell transplant. The CDR3 DNA reads as TGCGCCAGCAGACAGGGGGCGAACTATGGCTACACCTTC. This encodes CASRQGANYGYTF.